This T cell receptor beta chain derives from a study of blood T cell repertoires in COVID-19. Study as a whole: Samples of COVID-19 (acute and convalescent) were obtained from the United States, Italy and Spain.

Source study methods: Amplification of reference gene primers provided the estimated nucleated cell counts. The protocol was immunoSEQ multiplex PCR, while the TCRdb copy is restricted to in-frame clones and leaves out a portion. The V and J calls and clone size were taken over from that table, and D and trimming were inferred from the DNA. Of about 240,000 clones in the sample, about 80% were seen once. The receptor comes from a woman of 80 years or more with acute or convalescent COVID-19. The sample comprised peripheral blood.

The CDR3 nucleotides read TGTGCCAGCAGCTTAGCGATGGCGGAGCCCCTCACAGATACGCAGTATTTT. Translating it yields CASSLAMAEPLTDTQYF. The chain is built from TRBV7-9 and TRBJ2-3, with D uncertain. V was pared by 0 bases and J by 2 bases, with 15 bases between. The CDR3 is made up of 17 amino acids. Germline values: CDR1 SEHNR, CDR2 FQNEAQ (reference sequence).